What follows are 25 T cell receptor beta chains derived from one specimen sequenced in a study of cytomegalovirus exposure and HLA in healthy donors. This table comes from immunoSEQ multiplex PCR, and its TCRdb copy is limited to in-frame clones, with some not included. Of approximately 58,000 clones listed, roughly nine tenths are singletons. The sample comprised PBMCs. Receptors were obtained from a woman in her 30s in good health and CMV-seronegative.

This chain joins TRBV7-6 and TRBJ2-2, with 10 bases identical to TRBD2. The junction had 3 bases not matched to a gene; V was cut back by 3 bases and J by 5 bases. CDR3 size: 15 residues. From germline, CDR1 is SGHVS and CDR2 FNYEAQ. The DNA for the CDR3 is TGTGCCAGCAGCTTCCAAGCGGGAGGGACCGGGGAGCTGTTTTTT. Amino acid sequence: CASSFQAGGTGELFF.

This CDR3 is CASSLNSNQPQHF. The CDR3 region has the DNA TGTGCCAGCAGCCTTAATAGCAATCAGCCCCAGCATTTT. V is TRBV7-2 and J is TRBJ1-5; D ambiguous. The CDR3 totals 13 residues. V shed 5 bases and J shed 0 bases, with 5 bases lying between them. Germline V gene data show CDR1 as SGHTA and CDR2 as FQGNSA.

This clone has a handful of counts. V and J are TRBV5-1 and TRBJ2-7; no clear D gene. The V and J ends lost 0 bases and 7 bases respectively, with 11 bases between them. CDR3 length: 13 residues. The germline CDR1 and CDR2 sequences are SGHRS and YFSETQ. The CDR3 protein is CASSLGGGREQYF. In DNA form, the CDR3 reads TGCGCCAGCAGCTTGGGAGGTGGCCGGGAGCAGTACTTC.

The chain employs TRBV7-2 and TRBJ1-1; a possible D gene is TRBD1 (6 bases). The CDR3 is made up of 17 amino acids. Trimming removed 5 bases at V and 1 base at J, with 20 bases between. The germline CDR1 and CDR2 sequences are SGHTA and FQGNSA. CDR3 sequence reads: CASSHRGEGYSNTEAFF. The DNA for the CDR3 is TGTGCCAGCAGCCATAGGGGGGAGGGGTATTCGAACACTGAAGCTTTCTTT.

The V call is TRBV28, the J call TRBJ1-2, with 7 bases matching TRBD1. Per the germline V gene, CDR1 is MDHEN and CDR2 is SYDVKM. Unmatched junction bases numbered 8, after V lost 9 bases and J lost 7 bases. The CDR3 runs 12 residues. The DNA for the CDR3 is TGTGCCAGTACTAACGACAGGGTTGGCTACACCTTC. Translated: CASTNDRVGYTF.

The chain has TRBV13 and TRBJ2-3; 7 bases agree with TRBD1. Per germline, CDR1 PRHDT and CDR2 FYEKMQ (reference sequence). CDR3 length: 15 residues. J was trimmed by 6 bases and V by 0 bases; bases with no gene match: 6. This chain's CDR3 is CASSLGQGFVDTQYF. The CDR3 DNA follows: TGTGCCAGCAGCTTAGGACAGGGGTTCGTGGATACGCAGTATTTT.

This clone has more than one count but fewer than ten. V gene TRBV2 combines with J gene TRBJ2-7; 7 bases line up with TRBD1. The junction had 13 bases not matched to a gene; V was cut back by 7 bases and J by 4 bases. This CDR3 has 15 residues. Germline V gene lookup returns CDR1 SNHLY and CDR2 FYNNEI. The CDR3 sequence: CASNTIGQAPYEQYF. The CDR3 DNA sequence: TGTGCCAGCAACACGATTGGACAGGCCCCGTACGAGCAGTACTTC.

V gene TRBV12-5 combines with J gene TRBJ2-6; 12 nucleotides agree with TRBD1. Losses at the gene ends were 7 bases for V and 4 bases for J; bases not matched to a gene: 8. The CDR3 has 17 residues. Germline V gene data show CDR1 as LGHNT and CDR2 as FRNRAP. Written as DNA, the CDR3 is TGTGCTAGTGCCCTGGGACAGGGGGCGCTCGGGGCCAACGTCCTGACTTTC. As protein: CASALGQGALGANVLTF.

This CDR3 is CASSQTSGGFDEQFF. The DNA of the CDR3 is TGTGCCAGCAGCCAGACTAGCGGGGGATTCGATGAGCAGTTCTTC. The V gene is TRBV4-2, the J gene TRBJ2-1; 12 bases align to TRBD2. The CDR3 is 15 amino acids. V was pared by 3 bases and J by 8 bases, with 5 bases of the junction left unmatched. From germline, CDR1 is LGHNA and CDR2 YNFKEQ.

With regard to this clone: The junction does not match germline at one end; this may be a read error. Here the CDR3 reads CAISESTGGTDTQYF. In DNA, the CDR3 is TGTGCCATCAGTGAGTCGACAGGGGGCACGGATACGCAGTATTTT. The chain has TRBV10-3 and TRBJ2-3; TRBD1 aligns across 10 bases. CDR3 length equals 15 residues. Per germline, CDR1 ENHRY and CDR2 SYGVKD.

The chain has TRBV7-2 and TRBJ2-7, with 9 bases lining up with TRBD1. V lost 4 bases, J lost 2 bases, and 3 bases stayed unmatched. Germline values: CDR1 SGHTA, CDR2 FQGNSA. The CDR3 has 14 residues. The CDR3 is CASSSRQGAYEQYF. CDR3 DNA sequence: TGTGCCAGCAGCTCCAGACAGGGGGCCTACGAGCAGTACTTC.

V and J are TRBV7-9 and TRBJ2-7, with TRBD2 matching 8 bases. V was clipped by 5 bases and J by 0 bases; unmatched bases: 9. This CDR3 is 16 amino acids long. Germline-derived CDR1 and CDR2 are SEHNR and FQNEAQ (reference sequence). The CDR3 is CASSRGSGKSSYEQYF. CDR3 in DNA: TGTGCCAGCAGCCGGGGTAGCGGGAAAAGCTCCTACGAGCAGTACTTC.

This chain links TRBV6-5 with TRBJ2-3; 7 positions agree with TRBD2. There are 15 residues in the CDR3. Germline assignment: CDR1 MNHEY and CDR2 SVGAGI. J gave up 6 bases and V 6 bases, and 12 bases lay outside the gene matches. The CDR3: CASRPRLAGGDTQYF. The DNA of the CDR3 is TGTGCCAGCAGACCCCGACTAGCCGGAGGGGATACGCAGTATTTT.

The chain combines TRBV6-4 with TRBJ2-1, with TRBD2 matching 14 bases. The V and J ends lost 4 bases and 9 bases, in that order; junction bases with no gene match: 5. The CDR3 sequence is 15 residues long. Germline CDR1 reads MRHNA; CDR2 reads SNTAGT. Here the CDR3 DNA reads TGTGCCAGCAGTGCGGGACTAGCGGGAGTTGGTGAGCAGTTCTTC. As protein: CASSAGLAGVGEQFF.

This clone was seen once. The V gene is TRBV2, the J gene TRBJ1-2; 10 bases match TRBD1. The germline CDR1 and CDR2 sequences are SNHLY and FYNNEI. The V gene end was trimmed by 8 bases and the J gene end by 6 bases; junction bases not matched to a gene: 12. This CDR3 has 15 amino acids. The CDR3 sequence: CASGVVGGTGDGYTF. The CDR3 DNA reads TGTGCCAGCGGTGTAGTTGGGGGGACAGGGGATGGCTACACCTTC.

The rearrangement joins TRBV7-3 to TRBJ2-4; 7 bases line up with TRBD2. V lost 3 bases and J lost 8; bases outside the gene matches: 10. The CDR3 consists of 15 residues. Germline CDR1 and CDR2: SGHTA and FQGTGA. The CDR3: CASSFGGGGRYIQYF. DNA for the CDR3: TGTGCCAGCAGCTTCGGCGGGGGAGGCAGGTACATTCAGTACTTC.

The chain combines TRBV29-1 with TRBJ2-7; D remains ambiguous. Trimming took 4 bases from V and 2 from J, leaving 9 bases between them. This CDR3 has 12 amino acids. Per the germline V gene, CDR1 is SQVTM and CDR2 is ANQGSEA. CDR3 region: CSVAGGTYEQYF. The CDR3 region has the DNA TGCAGCGTTGCTGGCGGCACCTACGAGCAGTACTTC.

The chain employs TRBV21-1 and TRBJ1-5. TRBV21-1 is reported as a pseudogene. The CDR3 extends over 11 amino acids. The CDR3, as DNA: TGTGCCAGCAGCAATTTGAGCCCCCAGCATTTT. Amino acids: CASSNLSPQHF.

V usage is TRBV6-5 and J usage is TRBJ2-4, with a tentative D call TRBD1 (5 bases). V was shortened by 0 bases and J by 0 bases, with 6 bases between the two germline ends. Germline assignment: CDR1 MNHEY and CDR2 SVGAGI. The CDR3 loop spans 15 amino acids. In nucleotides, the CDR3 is TGTGCCAGCAGTTACTCTCAGGGAGCCAAAAACATTCAGTACTTC. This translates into CASSYSQGAKNIQYF.

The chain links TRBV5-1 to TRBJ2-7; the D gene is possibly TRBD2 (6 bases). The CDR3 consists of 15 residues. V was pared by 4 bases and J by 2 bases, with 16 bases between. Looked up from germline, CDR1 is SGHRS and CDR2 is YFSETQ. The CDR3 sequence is CASSRTGTGPYEQYF. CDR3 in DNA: TGCGCCAGCAGCCGAACCGGGACTGGGCCCTACGAGCAGTACTTC.

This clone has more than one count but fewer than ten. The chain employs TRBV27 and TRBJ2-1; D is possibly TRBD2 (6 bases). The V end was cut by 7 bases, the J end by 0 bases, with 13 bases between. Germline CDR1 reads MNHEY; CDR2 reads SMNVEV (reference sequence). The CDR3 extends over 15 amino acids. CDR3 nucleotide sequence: TGTGCCAGCACTACTCGGGAGATCTCCTACAATGAGCAGTTCTTC. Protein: CASTTREISYNEQFF.

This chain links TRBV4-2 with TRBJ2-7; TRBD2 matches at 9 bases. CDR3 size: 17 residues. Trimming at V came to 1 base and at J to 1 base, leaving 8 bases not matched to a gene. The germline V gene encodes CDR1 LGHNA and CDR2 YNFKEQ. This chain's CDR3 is CASSQALVSGGSYEQYF. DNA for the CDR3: TGTGCCAGCAGCCAAGCTCTCGTCAGCGGGGGGTCCTACGAGCAGTACTTC.

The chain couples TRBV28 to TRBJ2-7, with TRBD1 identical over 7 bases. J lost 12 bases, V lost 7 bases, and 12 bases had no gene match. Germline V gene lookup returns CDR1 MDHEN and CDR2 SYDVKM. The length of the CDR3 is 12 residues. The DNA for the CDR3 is TGTGCCAGCAACGAGGGGGCGCGACGGCCGTACTTC. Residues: CASNEGARRPYF.

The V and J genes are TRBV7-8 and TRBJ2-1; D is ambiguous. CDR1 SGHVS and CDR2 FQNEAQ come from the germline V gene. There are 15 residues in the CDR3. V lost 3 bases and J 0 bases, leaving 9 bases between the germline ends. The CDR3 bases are TGTGCCAGCAGCTTGAGCAGGTCCTCCTACAATGAGCAGTTCTTC. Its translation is CASSLSRSSYNEQFF.

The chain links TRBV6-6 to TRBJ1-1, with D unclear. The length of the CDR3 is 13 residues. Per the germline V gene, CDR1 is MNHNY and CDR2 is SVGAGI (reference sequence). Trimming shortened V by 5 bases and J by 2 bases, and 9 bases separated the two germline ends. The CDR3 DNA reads TGTGCCAGCAGTAAGGCGGTAAACACTGAAGCTTTCTTT. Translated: CASSKAVNTEAFF.